The 27 T cell receptor beta chains below all came from one sample that was sequenced in a study of CD8+ T cells in alopecia areata. The treatment here: oral pan-JAK inhibitor, 5-10 mg twice daily. As the sequencing template, cDNA was produced by extracting RNA and reverse transcribing it. TCRdb keeps only in-frame clones here, not all; method: immunoSEQ multiplex PCR. This sample has some 99,000 clones, with under 70% found just once. The material was CD8+ T cells sorted from blood, obtained at week 4, from a patient treated with tofacitinib. The source is a human donor with alopecia areata.

The rearrangement links TRBV5-6 to TRBJ1-1, with no clear D. Per the germline V gene, CDR1 is SGHDT and CDR2 is YYEEEE. Trimming shortened V by 0 bases and J by 4 bases, and 7 bases separated the two germline ends. This CDR3 has 13 residues. The chain's CDR3 is CASSLGEVTEAFF. In DNA form, the CDR3 reads TGTGCCAGCAGCTTGGGGGAGGTCACTGAAGCTTTCTTT.

The sample holds a few counts of this clone. The chain joins TRBV4-1 to TRBJ1-5; no clear D gene. The CDR3 loop spans 16 amino acids. Trimming took 4 bases from V and 1 from J, leaving 14 bases between them. Germline V gene data show CDR1 as MGHRA and CDR2 as YSYEKL. CDR3 sequence reads: CASSPREGGSNQPQHF. CDR3 sequence (DNA): TGCGCCAGCAGCCCCCGGGAGGGCGGAAGCAATCAGCCCCAGCATTTT.

This clone was seen only a few times. This sequence joins TRBV13 and TRBJ1-1; D remains ambiguous. Germline CDR1 is PRHDT and CDR2 is FYEKMQ (reference sequence). The V end lost 1 base, the J end lost 0 bases, and 9 bases lay between the germline ends. There are 15 residues in the CDR3. This chain's CDR3 is CASSLDGVMNTEAFF. CDR3 coding DNA: TGTGCCAGCAGCTTAGACGGAGTCATGAACACTGAAGCTTTCTTT.

CDR3 sequence: CASSVGPSGRTDTQYF. CDR3 nucleotide sequence: TGTGCCAGCAGCGTAGGTCCTAGCGGAAGAACAGATACGCAGTATTTT. The chain is built from TRBV9 and TRBJ2-3; 7 bases map to TRBD2. CDR1 is SGDLS and CDR2 is YYNGEE in the germline V gene. This CDR3 spans 16 amino acids. The J segment lost 3 bases and the V segment lost 0 bases, leaving 7 bases of the junction unmatched.

This rearrangement joins TRBV30 to TRBJ2-5; TRBD2 might be the D (5 bases). Per the germline V gene, CDR1 is GTSNPN and CDR2 is SVGIG (reference sequence). The V end lost 1 base, the J end lost 5 bases, and 14 bases lay between the germline ends. CDR3 length equals 14 residues. CDR3 coding DNA: TGTGCCTGGAGTGCTCCAAGAGAGCGGGAGACCCAGTACTTC. Protein: CAWSAPRERETQYF.

A note on this clone: One end of the junction varies from germline; a read error may be responsible. The genes are TRBV2 and TRBJ2-7; TRBD2 matches at 11 bases. The CDR3 runs 14 residues. Germline lookup yields CDR1 SNHLY and CDR2 FYNNEI. CDR3 sequence: CATSDGTSGYEQYF. CDR3 in DNA: TGTGCCACCAGTGATGGGACTAGCGGCTACGAGCAGTACTTC.

This chain uses TRBV19 with TRBJ2-1, with TRBD2 identical over 10 bases. This CDR3 region has 14 residues. The germline V gene encodes CDR1 LNHDA and CDR2 SQIVND (reference sequence). The V segment lost 3 bases and the J segment 10 bases; nucleotides outside the gene matches: 6. The DNA of the CDR3 is TGTGCCAGTAGTATGGCAGCGGGAGGGCCCGAGCAGTTCTTC. Translated: CASSMAAGGPEQFF.

The CDR3 loop is CASYAGPGEDEQFF. As DNA, the CDR3 is TGCGCCAGTTATGCGGGTCCAGGGGAGGATGAGCAGTTCTTC. The chain is built from TRBV5-1 and TRBJ2-1, with D perhaps given as TRBD1 or TRBD2 (6 bases each). V shed 8 bases and J shed 8 bases, with 20 bases lying between them. The CDR3 is made up of 14 amino acids. CDR1 and CDR2 from the germline V gene are SGHRS and YFSETQ.

This rearrangement joins TRBV27 to TRBJ2-2; 7 bases agree with TRBD2. Unmatched junction bases numbered 11, after V lost 7 bases and J lost 0 bases. In germline, CDR1 is MNHEY, CDR2 SMNVEV (reference sequence). CDR3 length equals 17 residues. The CDR3 is CASIGDYEEANTGELFF. DNA for the CDR3: TGTGCCAGCATCGGGGACTACGAAGAAGCGAACACCGGGGAGCTGTTTTTT.

The chain employs TRBV5-6 and TRBJ2-1; TRBD2 aligns across 10 bases. The trim removed 2 bases at V and 4 bases at J, leaving 12 bases unmatched. CDR1 is SGHDT, CDR2 YYEEEE, per germline. This CDR3 has 18 amino acids. The CDR3 here is CASSFSLAGASLYNEQFF. The CDR3 DNA reads TGTGCCAGCAGCTTTTCCCTAGCGGGGGCCTCCCTATACAATGAGCAGTTCTTC.

The chain is built from TRBV4-1 and TRBJ2-7, with TRBD2 matching over 7 bases. This CDR3 comprises 16 residues. CDR1 and CDR2 (germline): MGHRA, YSYEKL. V trimming: 4 bases; J trimming: 2 bases; junction bases outside the gene matches: 11. CDR3 protein: CASSPNAVTSTYEQYF. CDR3 DNA: TGCGCCAGCAGCCCAAATGCGGTGACTAGCACCTACGAGCAGTACTTC.

The rearrangement uses TRBV5-1 and TRBJ1-1; tentatively, D is TRBD1 (5 bases). The length of the CDR3 is 12 residues. Germline V gene sequence: CDR1 SGHRS, CDR2 YFSETQ. Trimming removed 4 bases at V and 6 bases at J, with 10 bases between. CDR3 in amino acids: CASSPGGAEAFF. The CDR3 DNA is TGCGCCAGCAGCCCGGGGGGTGCTGAAGCTTTCTTT.

The chain couples TRBV9 to TRBJ2-3; TRBD2 matches 8 bases. Germline V gene sequence: CDR1 SGDLS, CDR2 YYNGEE. There are 16 residues in the CDR3. With V trimmed by 4 bases and J by 1 base, 8 bases remained unmatched. The CDR3 spells CASSSGGARGTDTQYF. The CDR3 nucleotides are TGTGCCAGCAGCTCCGGGGGGGCCCGGGGCACAGATACGCAGTATTTT.

J is TRBJ2-3 and V is TRBV7-6, with D unresolved. The CDR3 length is 11 residues. Trimming cost V 6 bases and J 3 bases, with 4 bases left between them. Germline-derived CDR1 and CDR2 are SGHVS and FNYEAQ. The DNA for the CDR3 is TGTGCCAGCAGGGGGACAGATACGCAGTATTTT. This gives the protein CASRGTDTQYF.

The V gene is TRBV4-1, the J gene TRBJ2-1; 10 positions match TRBD1. Per the germline V gene, CDR1 is MGHRA and CDR2 is YSYEKL. The V segment lost 2 bases and the J segment 4 bases; nucleotides outside the gene matches: 5. The CDR3 is 16 residues long. CDR3 sequence (DNA): TGCGCCAGCAGCCAACGGCCGGGACAGGGGTACAATGAGCAGTTCTTC. Translated, it gives CASSQRPGQGYNEQFF.

The V call is TRBV28, the J call TRBJ2-5; TRBD1 agrees at 10 bases. This CDR3 spans 14 amino acids. With V trimmed by 7 bases and J by 5 bases, 7 bases remained unmatched. Germline CDR1 MDHEN, CDR2 SYDVKM. CDR3 nucleotide sequence: TGTGCCAGCACCGACAGGGGGCTAGGGGAGACCCAGTACTTC. Encoded protein: CASTDRGLGETQYF.

The J gene is TRBJ2-7, the V gene TRBV19; D possibly corresponds to TRBD2 (6 bases). The CDR3 totals 15 residues. Trimming removed 4 bases from V and 0 bases from J, with 13 bases in between. The germline gives CDR1 LNHDA, CDR2 SQIVND (reference sequence). The CDR3 DNA reads as TGTGCCAGTAGTAATCTACGGGAGCTCTCCTACGAGCAGTACTTC. Protein: CASSNLRELSYEQYF.

This clone was seen just once. The chain carries TRBV2 and TRBJ2-3, with TRBD2 matching 13 bases. V lost 6 bases to trimming and J lost 2 bases; unmatched junction nucleotides: 11. Per the germline V gene, CDR1 is SNHLY and CDR2 is FYNNEI. The length of the CDR3 is 18 residues. The DNA for the CDR3 is TGTGCCAGCAGGTGGACTAGCGGGGGTCCCCCTAACACAGATACGCAGTATTTT. It codes for CASRWTSGGPPNTDTQYF.

This clone has a handful of counts. The chain couples TRBV7-9 to TRBJ2-7; D is possibly TRBD1 (6 bases). The V and J ends lost 4 bases and 0 bases respectively, with 16 bases between them. This CDR3 comprises 16 residues. Germline V gives CDR1 SEHNR, CDR2 FQNEAQ (reference sequence). CDR3 protein: CASSWKQGTSSYEQYF. The CDR3 bases are TGTGCCAGCAGCTGGAAACAGGGAACTAGCTCCTACGAGCAGTACTTC.

This clone was counted between two and nine times. This chain joins TRBV4-1 and TRBJ2-7; the D gene is possibly TRBD2 (6 bases). This CDR3 comprises 13 residues. Trimming removed 1 base at V and 5 bases at J, with 9 bases between. The germline CDR1 and CDR2 sequences are MGHRA and YSYEKL. CDR3 protein: CASSQAGSHEQYF. The DNA of the CDR3 is TGCGCCAGCAGCCAAGCCGGGAGCCACGAGCAGTACTTC.

Concerning this clone itself: Other DNA sequences of this sample code for an identical CDR3. The chain is built from TRBV7-9 and TRBJ2-1, with no clear D. V shed 1 base and J shed 7 bases, with 5 bases lying between them. This CDR3 contains 12 residues. Germline CDR1 SEHNR, CDR2 FQNEAQ (reference sequence). Written as DNA, the CDR3 is TGTGCCAGCAGCTTAGTCGGAAATGAGCAGTTCTTC. Amino acids: CASSLVGNEQFF.

This clone was recorded a few times. The V call is TRBV7-9, the J call TRBJ2-5, with a tentative D call TRBD2 (6 bases). Germline assignment: CDR1 SEHNR and CDR2 FQNEAQ (reference sequence). This CDR3 has 15 residues. The ends were cut back, 1 base at V and 1 base at J, with 10 bases in the middle. In DNA form, the CDR3 reads TGTGCCAGCAGCTTAGGGACTACCGTCCAAGAGACCCAGTACTTC. Translated: CASSLGTTVQETQYF.

The rearrangement links TRBV27 to TRBJ1-2; possible D gene TRBD1, 5 bases. V shed 10 bases and J shed 5 bases, with 11 bases lying between them. This CDR3 is built from 11 residues. Germline V gene lookup returns CDR1 MNHEY and CDR2 SMNVEV (reference sequence). This chain's CDR3 is CAIGTGYGYTF. For the CDR3, the DNA is TGTGCCATCGGGACGGGGTATGGCTACACCTTC.

The V gene is TRBV4-1, the J gene TRBJ1-5; 7 bases match TRBD1. Germline V gene data show CDR1 as MGHRA and CDR2 as YSYEKL. The length of the CDR3 is 15 residues. J gave up 2 bases and V 3 bases, and 4 bases lay outside the gene matches. The CDR3 coding sequence is TGCGCCAGCAGCCACGCCGGGACAGGCAATCAGCCCCAGCATTTT. Translated, it gives CASSHAGTGNQPQHF.

The rearrangement uses TRBV18 and TRBJ2-5, with D uncertain. V lost 0 bases, J lost 5 bases, and 10 bases lay in between. In germline, CDR1 is KGHSH, CDR2 LQKENI. CDR3 length equals 14 residues. The DNA of the CDR3 is TGTGCCAGCTCACCACCCCTCGCGACCGAGACCCAGTACTTC. This encodes CASSPPLATETQYF. The variable domain in full, with the rest retrieved from reference TRBV18 and TRBJ2-5, is NAGVMQNPRHLVRRRGQEARLRCSPMKGHSHVYWYRQLPEEGLKFMVYLQKENIIDESGMPKERFSAEFPKEGPSILRIQQVVRGDSAAYFCASSPPLATETQYFGPGTRLLVL.

This clone was counted between two and nine times. This chain uses TRBV23-1 with TRBJ2-4; 11 bases are a match to TRBD1. TRBV23-1 belongs to the ORF category, with a function that is uncertain. The CDR3 is 18 amino acids. Trimming took 3 bases from V and 2 from J; bases not matched to a gene: 9. The CDR3 is CASSQPAGTGGSKNIQYF. The CDR3 DNA reads TGCGCCAGCAGTCAGCCTGCCGGGACAGGGGGTTCCAAAAACATTCAGTACTTC.

The chain combines TRBV9 with TRBJ2-7; weak D call: TRBD2 (7 bases). V was trimmed by 3 bases and J by 6 bases, leaving 16 bases between them. CDR3 length: 14 amino acids. CDR1 and CDR2 (germline): SGDLS, YYNGEE. CDR3 residues: CASSAAGGGVEQYF. CDR3 bases: TGTGCCAGCAGCGCCGCCGGAGGGGGGGTCGAGCAGTACTTC.